This passage covers 10 T cell receptor beta chains from one sample sequenced in a study of early T cells in non-severe SARS-CoV-2 infection (TCRdb year 2021). The library relied on 5' RACE. The sequencer listed for this sample is NextSeq 500. TCRdb trimmed public reads at Q25 via fastp, called clones via MiXCR and kept in-frame beta chains. Here each entry gathers all rows of one CDR3 protein and keeps the most common genes and DNA. Here the sample has about 55,000 distinct CDR3 sequences; 6.6% occur a single time. About 5.8% of the sample comes from the top ten. Sequencing used whole blood, obtained at baseline. The receptors derive from an adult who was a healthcare worker with PCR-confirmed SARS-CoV-2 infection or an uninfected control (not recorded which).

This clonotype was detected a few times. The chain employs TRBV5-1 and TRBJ1-2; unclear D gene. V was trimmed by 0 bases and J by 4 bases, leaving 7 bases between them. CDR1 is SGHRS and CDR2 is YFSETQ in the germline V gene. This CDR3 has 13 amino acids. DNA of the CDR3: TGCGCCAGCAGCTTGGCCACCACCTATGGCTACACCTTC. Translation: CASSLATTYGYTF. The full variable domain, rest sourced from reference TRBV5-1 and TRBJ1-2, is KAGVTQTPRYLIKTRGQQVTLSCSPISGHRSVSWYQQTPGQGLQFLFEYFSETQRNKGNFPGRFSGRQFSNSRSEMNVSTLELGDSALYLCASSLATTYGYTFGSGTRLTVV.

The sample holds a few counts of this clonotype. The chain carries TRBV28 and TRBJ2-1; 7 positions agree with TRBD1. This CDR3 has 14 residues. Trimming removed 5 bases from V and 5 bases from J; junction bases left unmatched: 6. CDR1 and CDR2 from the germline V gene are MDHEN and SYDVKM. The CDR3 DNA is TGTGCCAGCAGTGGGGGACAGACGCACAATGAGCAGTTCTTC. Its protein is CASSGGQTHNEQFF.

This clonotype was recorded many times. This chain's CDR3 is CASSPHPATGADTIYF. CDR3 DNA sequence: TGCGCCAGCAGCCCTCACCCGGCGACAGGGGCCGACACCATATATTTT. This sequence joins TRBV4-3 and TRBJ1-3; 8 bases are a match to TRBD1. The V segment lost 4 bases and the J segment 8 bases; nucleotides outside the gene matches: 13. This CDR3 has 16 residues. In germline, CDR1 is LGHNA, CDR2 YSLEER.

V is TRBV4-1 and J is TRBJ2-3; perhaps TRBD2 as D (5 bases). CDR1 is MGHRA and CDR2 is YSYEKL in the germline V gene. Trimming pared 1 base from V and 2 bases from J, leaving 13 bases between. The CDR3 totals 16 residues. The CDR3 protein is CASSQVSLALTDTQYF. In DNA form, the CDR3 reads TGCGCCAGCAGCCAAGTCTCGCTAGCCCTCACAGATACGCAGTATTTT.

The DNA for the CDR3 is TGTGCCAGCAGCGTAGTAGGGGGCTTCTACAATGAGCAGTTCTTC. It encodes CASSVVGGFYNEQFF. The V gene is TRBV9, the J gene TRBJ2-1; TRBD1 matches 7 bases. The germline V gene encodes CDR1 SGDLS and CDR2 YYNGEE. The CDR3 is 15 residues long. V lost 0 bases to trimming and J lost 3 bases; unmatched junction nucleotides: 3.

This clonotype was recorded at least ten times. The rearrangement uses TRBV20-1 and TRBJ2-5; no definite D call. Per the germline V gene, CDR1 is DFQATT and CDR2 is SNEGSKA (reference sequence). V dropped 8 bases and J dropped 9 bases, with 16 bases sitting between them. The CDR3 contains 11 residues. CDR3 protein: CSTLQFDAQYF. The CDR3 nucleotides are TGCAGTACGTTGCAGTTTGATGCCCAGTACTTC.

This clonotype was found many times. The chain has TRBV3-1 and TRBJ2-5; D ambiguous. V shed 1 base and J shed 0 bases, with 9 bases lying between them. CDR3 size: 15 residues. CDR1 and CDR2 (germline): LGHDT, YNNKEL (reference sequence). This chain's CDR3 is CASSQGSTDQETQYF. The CDR3 DNA reads TGTGCCAGCAGCCAAGGAAGTACAGACCAAGAGACCCAGTACTTC.

This clonotype was found a few times. The chain carries TRBV15 and TRBJ2-5; D is unresolved. Trimming removed 4 bases at V and 5 bases at J, with 14 bases between. In germline, CDR1 is LNHNV, CDR2 YYDKDF (reference sequence). This CDR3 is built from 14 residues. The CDR3 DNA reads TGTGCCACCAGCATTGGGTTGAGCCTGGAGACCCAGTACTTC. Amino acid sequence: CATSIGLSLETQYF.

In this sample, this clonotype turned up many times. The chain couples TRBV20-1 to TRBJ1-2; D ambiguous. Germline loops: CDR1 DFQATT, CDR2 SNEGSKA (reference sequence). CDR3 length equals 18 residues. V was pared by 5 bases and J by 4 bases, with 29 bases between. CDR3: CSAATSKSDTKAFYGYTF. DNA of the CDR3: TGCAGTGCTGCGACCTCAAAGTCAGACACGAAGGCCTTCTATGGCTACACCTTC.

This clonotype has ten or more counts. This rearrangement joins TRBV6-5 to TRBJ2-2; D not resolved. CDR1 is MNHEY and CDR2 is SVGAGI in the germline V gene. Trimming left V 7 bases short and J 2 bases short, with 11 bases between. The CDR3 covers 14 residues. This chain's CDR3 is CASNSGPNTGELFF. DNA for the CDR3: TGTGCCAGCAACTCCGGGCCAAACACCGGGGAGCTGTTTTTT.